The 8 T cell receptor beta chains reported below all come from one sample, sequenced in a study of HIV-infected children after antiretroviral therapy interruption. RNA-based 3' RACE libraries used unique molecular identifiers. A single record per CDR3 protein comes from TCRdb applying MiXCR to the 3' RACE reads. The repertoire holds more than 75,000 distinct CDR3 sequences, with roughly 6.4% as singletons. Described treatment: PENTA 11 planned treatment interruption arm or continuous ART arm. This specimen was CD45RA+ CD4+ T cells from PBMCs, pooled from several time points, taken from a donor given antiretroviral therapy, either interrupted or continuous. The sample's subset: naive CD4+ CD45RA+ CD45RO- T cells. The origin of the receptors is a pool of human donors with HIV.

In its sample, this clonotype was seen many times. The chain couples TRBV6-6 to TRBJ2-7; D not resolved. Germline lookup yields CDR1 MNHNY and CDR2 SVGAGI (reference sequence). The germline V and J ends were trimmed by 8 bases and 7 bases, with 18 bases remaining between them. There are 13 residues in the CDR3. For the CDR3, the DNA is TGTGCCAGCGGATGGAAAGTGAATGGGGAGCAGTACTTC. Protein: CASGWKVNGEQYF.

V and J are TRBV13 and TRBJ1-3, with a possible D match to TRBD1 (5 bases). The CDR3 is 14 amino acids. The germline V gene encodes CDR1 PRHDT and CDR2 FYEKMQ (reference sequence). V lost 5 bases, J lost 2 bases, and 10 bases lay in between. CDR3 nucleotide sequence: TGTGCCAGCAGCCCCCGGGACCCTGGAAACACCATATATTTT. Protein: CASSPRDPGNTIYF.

This clonotype was counted ten times or more. V usage is TRBV5-1 and J usage is TRBJ2-6; 8 bases align to TRBD1. J was trimmed by 4 bases and V by 0 bases; bases with no gene match: 9. Germline CDR1 and CDR2: SGHRS and YFSETQ. This CDR3 has 18 amino acids. The chain's CDR3 is CASSLGPRTGNGANVLTF. CDR3 coding DNA: TGCGCCAGCAGCTTGGGCCCCCGGACAGGGAACGGGGCCAACGTCCTGACTTTC.

CDR3 amino acids: CASSLKTRGQAYNRSGNTIYF. The CDR3, as DNA: TGTGCCAGCAGTTTAAAGACGCGCGGACAGGCATACAATCGCTCTGGAAACACCATATATTTT. The chain recombines TRBV6-6 with TRBJ1-3; 7 positions match TRBD1. The germline V gene encodes CDR1 MNHNY and CDR2 SVGAGI (reference sequence). The CDR3 has 21 residues. Losses at the gene ends were 4 bases for V and 0 bases for J; bases not matched to a gene: 21.

This clonotype showed up many times. V is TRBV2 and J is TRBJ1-6; the D gene is possibly TRBD1 (5 bases). The germline V and J ends were trimmed by 1 base and 14 bases, with 12 bases remaining between them. Germline V CDR1 and CDR2: SNHLY, FYNNEI. This CDR3 has 13 residues. The CDR3 DNA follows: TGTGCCAGCAGTGAAGACAGGCCCGGGGCCCTCCACTTT. Its protein product is CASSEDRPGALHF.

In its sample, this clonotype was seen many times. The V gene is TRBV5-1, the J gene TRBJ1-5; D remains ambiguous. Germline CDR1 reads SGHRS; CDR2 reads YFSETQ. The CDR3 consists of 15 residues. Between the trimmed V and J ends, which lost 1 base and 2 bases, there was a span of 10 bases. The CDR3 loop reads CASSLSPGGNQPQHF. The CDR3 DNA follows: TGCGCCAGCAGCTTGAGTCCCGGGGGCAATCAGCCCCAGCATTTT.

This clonotype was seen a handful of times. V usage is TRBV12-3 or TRBV12-4 and J usage is TRBJ1-1; maybe TRBD1 (5 bases). Trimming removed 7 bases from V and 4 bases from J, with 16 bases in between. The CDR3 runs 14 residues. CDR3: CASTIRDRITEAFF. The CDR3 nucleotides read TGTGCCAGCACAATACGGGACCGCATCACTGAAGCTTTCTTT.

This clonotype was seen ten or more times. This rearrangement joins TRBV12-3 or TRBV12-4 to TRBJ2-7; 7 positions match TRBD1. V dropped 3 bases and J dropped 3; count of bases not matched to a gene: 11. CDR3 length equals 16 residues. In nucleotides, the CDR3 is TGTGCCAGCAGTTTCTTTTTCGGACAGGAGATCTACGAGCAGTACTTC. Its translation: CASSFFFGQEIYEQYF.